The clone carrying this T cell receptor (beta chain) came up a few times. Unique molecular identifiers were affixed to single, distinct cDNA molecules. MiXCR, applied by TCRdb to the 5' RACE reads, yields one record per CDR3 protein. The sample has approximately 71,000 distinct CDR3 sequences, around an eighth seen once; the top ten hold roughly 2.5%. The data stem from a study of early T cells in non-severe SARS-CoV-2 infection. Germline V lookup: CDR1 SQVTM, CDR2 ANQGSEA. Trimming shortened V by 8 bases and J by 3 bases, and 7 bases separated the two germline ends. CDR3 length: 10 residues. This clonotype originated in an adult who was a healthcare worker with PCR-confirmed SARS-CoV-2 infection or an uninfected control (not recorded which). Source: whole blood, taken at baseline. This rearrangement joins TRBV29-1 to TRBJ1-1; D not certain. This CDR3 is CSYADTEAFF. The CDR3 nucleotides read TGCAGCTACGCGGACACTGAAGCTTTCTTT.